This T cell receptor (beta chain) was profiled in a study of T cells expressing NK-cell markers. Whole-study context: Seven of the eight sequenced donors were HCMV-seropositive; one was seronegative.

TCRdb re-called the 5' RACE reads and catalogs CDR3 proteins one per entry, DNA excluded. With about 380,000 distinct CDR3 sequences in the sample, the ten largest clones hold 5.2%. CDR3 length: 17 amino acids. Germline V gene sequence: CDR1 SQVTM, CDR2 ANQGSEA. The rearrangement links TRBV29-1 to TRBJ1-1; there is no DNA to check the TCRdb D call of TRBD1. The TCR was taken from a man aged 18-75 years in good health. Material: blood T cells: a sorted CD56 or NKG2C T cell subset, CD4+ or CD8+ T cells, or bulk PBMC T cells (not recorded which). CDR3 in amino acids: CSVEADTGTGRNTEAFF.